These 19 T cell receptor beta chains originate from one sample sequenced in a study of T cells in localized non-small cell lung cancer. The data were produced by immunoSEQ multiplex PCR, yet TCRdb's version contains in-frame clones alone and is incomplete. The table includes over 9,500 clones, 29% detected once. The sequenced sample was lung tumor tissue, obtained before any cancer treatment. Receptors originate from a man between 35 and 75 years old with stage I lung adenocarcinoma.

This rearrangement joins TRBV16 to TRBJ2-7; TRBD1 might be the D (5 bases). V dropped 3 bases and J dropped 2 bases, with 11 bases sitting between them. Germline assignment: CDR1 KGHSY and CDR2 FQNENV. The CDR3 consists of 14 residues. As DNA, the CDR3 is TGTGCCAGCAGCCATTACAGGAAGGCCTACGAGCAGTACTTC. It specifies CASSHYRKAYEQYF. Using reference TRBV16 and TRBJ2-7 for the parts outside the CDR3, the full variable domain is GEEVAQTPKHLVRGEGQKAKLYCAPIKGHSYVFWYQQVLKNEFKFLISFQNENVFDETGMPKERFSAKCLPNSPCSLEIQATKLEDSAVYFCASSHYRKAYEQYFGPGTRLTVT.

The chain uses TRBV12-5 and TRBJ2-5; 12 bases agree with TRBD2. In germline, CDR1 is LGHNT, CDR2 FRNRAP. V lost 5 bases to trimming and J lost 3 bases; unmatched junction nucleotides: 1. The CDR3 sequence is 14 residues long. The CDR3 spells CASGPSGGEETQYF. CDR3 in DNA: TGTGCTAGTGGTCCTAGCGGGGGGGAAGAGACCCAGTACTTC.

This clone appeared a few times. The rearrangement joins TRBV6-8 to TRBJ2-3, with no clear D. The CDR3 covers 14 residues. Germline V gene lookup returns CDR1 MNHGY and CDR2 SAAAGT. Trimming removed 8 bases from V and 4 bases from J, with 16 bases in between. CDR3 DNA: TGTGCCAGCCACGACCCTGGACGCTCAGATACGCAGTATTTT. This gives the protein CASHDPGRSDTQYF.

The count of this clone is one. V gene TRBV29-1 combines with J gene TRBJ2-3; D uncertain. Trimming took off 4 bases at V and 1 base at J, with 6 bases between the two ends. The CDR3 has 12 residues. Germline V CDR1 and CDR2: SQVTM, ANQGSEA. This chain's CDR3 is CSVAVGTDTQYF. The CDR3 nucleotides read TGCAGCGTTGCCGTTGGCACAGATACGCAGTATTTT.

This chain links TRBV11-3 with TRBJ1-4; no reliable D call. Between the trimmed V and J ends, which lost 3 bases and 3 bases, there was a span of 11 bases. The CDR3 extends over 15 amino acids. Germline lookup yields CDR1 SGHNT and CDR2 YENEEA. CDR3 in amino acids: CASSLSREANEKLFF. The CDR3 region has the DNA TGTGCCAGCAGCTTGTCTCGGGAGGCTAATGAAAAACTGTTTTTT.

This chain joins TRBV2 and TRBJ2-5; 11 bases line up with TRBD2. The CDR3 is made up of 13 amino acids. V gave up 10 bases and J gave up 3 bases; unmatched junction bases: 4. Germline CDR1 SNHLY, CDR2 FYNNEI. DNA of the CDR3: TGTGCCACCACGACTAGCGGGAAAGAGACCCAGTACTTC. Translating it yields CATTTSGKETQYF.

The gene calls are TRBV11-3 and TRBJ2-5; 7 bases fit TRBD2. From germline, CDR1 is SGHNT and CDR2 YENEEA. Trimming removed 6 bases from V and 4 bases from J; junction bases left unmatched: 14. The CDR3 contains 16 residues. The CDR3: CASRSSSGLGGETQYF. The DNA of the CDR3 is TGTGCCAGCAGGTCATCTAGCGGACTGGGGGGAGAGACCCAGTACTTC.

V usage is TRBV5-1 and J usage is TRBJ2-2, with 9 bases identical to TRBD1. CDR3 size: 17 residues. V gave up 4 bases and J gave up 2 bases; unmatched junction bases: 9. The germline gives CDR1 SGHRS, CDR2 YFSETQ. This CDR3 is CASSPGTGILNTGELFF. The CDR3, as DNA: TGCGCCAGCAGCCCCGGGACAGGGATTTTAAACACCGGGGAGCTGTTTTTT.

V is TRBV6-8 and J is TRBJ1-4; D call uncertain. The CDR3 loop spans 12 amino acids. Germline values: CDR1 MNHGY, CDR2 SAAAGT. The V end was cut by 4 bases, the J end by 6 bases, with 6 bases between. CDR3 bases: TGTGCCAGCAGTTTTCCATATGAAAAACTGTTTTTT. Residues: CASSFPYEKLFF.

This clone was counted a few times. V gene TRBV11-3 combines with J gene TRBJ1-1; D ambiguous. Looked up from germline, CDR1 is SGHNT and CDR2 is YENEEA. With 3 bases removed from V and 2 bases from J, the gap between germline ends came to 10 bases. The CDR3 has 14 residues. The CDR3 nucleotides read TGTGCCAGCAGCTTGCGAGTCGTAAACACTGAAGCTTTCTTT. This translates into CASSLRVVNTEAFF.

The chain couples TRBV12-5 to TRBJ2-5; the D gene could be TRBD1 or TRBD2 (6 bases each). In germline, CDR1 is LGHNT, CDR2 FRNRAP. V shed 7 bases and J shed 5 bases, with 17 bases lying between them. The CDR3 consists of 14 residues. CDR3 residues: CASAVRGVQETQYF. The CDR3 DNA reads as TGTGCTAGTGCCGTTAGGGGGGTACAGGAGACCCAGTACTTC.

This clone was counted a few times. The genes are TRBV29-1 and TRBJ1-1; D uncertain. Germline CDR1 reads SQVTM; CDR2 reads ANQGSEA. This CDR3 region has 14 residues. V shed 1 base and J shed 7 bases, with 16 bases lying between them. DNA of the CDR3: TGCAGCGTTGAAGTGGTTGAGGGTTATAGTGAAGCTTTCTTT. This sequence encodes CSVEVVEGYSEAFF.

A few counts support this clone. The CDR3 reads CASIPATGYNEQFF. The CDR3 coding sequence is TGTGCCAGCATCCCCGCGACTGGATACAATGAGCAGTTCTTC. The V gene is TRBV9, the J gene TRBJ2-1; D is unclear. CDR1 and CDR2 from the germline V gene are SGDLS and YYNGEE. With 6 bases removed from V and 4 bases from J, the gap between germline ends came to 14 bases. This CDR3 is 14 amino acids long.

This chain joins TRBV5-1 and TRBJ2-1; possibly TRBD1 for D (6 bases). Germline V lookup: CDR1 SGHRS, CDR2 YFSETQ. The CDR3 sequence is 15 residues long. V was cut by 5 bases and J by 2 bases, with 14 bases left in between. The CDR3 nucleotides read TGCGCCAGCAGGCGGACAGAAACCACCTACAATGAGCAGTTCTTC. Its translation is CASRRTETTYNEQFF. Complete variable domain (other parts from reference TRBV5-1 and TRBJ2-1): KAGVTQTPRYLIKTRGQQVTLSCSPISGHRSVSWYQQTPGQGLQFLFEYFSETQRNKGNFPGRFSGRQFSNSRSEMNVSTLELGDSALYLCASRRTETTYNEQFFGPGTRLTVL.

There are a few counts of this clone. The rearrangement uses TRBV9 and TRBJ2-2, with TRBD1 matching over 7 bases. The CDR3 is 15 amino acids. Germline V gene data show CDR1 as SGDLS and CDR2 as YYNGEE. V was pared by 3 bases and J by 4 bases, with 6 bases of the junction left unmatched. The CDR3 nucleotides read TGTGCCAGCAGCGCGGGACAGATGTCCACCGGGGAGCTGTTTTTT. Its translation: CASSAGQMSTGELFF. The full variable domain, its missing parts supplied by reference TRBV9 and TRBJ2-2, is DSGVTQTPKHLITATGQRVTLRCSPRSGDLSVYWYQQSLDQGLQFLIQYYNGEERAKGNILERFSAQQFPDLHSELNLSSLELGDSALYFCASSAGQMSTGELFFGEGSRLTVL.

Only a few counts were recorded for this clone. The J gene is TRBJ1-1, the V gene TRBV12-5, with 8 bases lining up with TRBD1. Germline V gene data show CDR1 as LGHNT and CDR2 as FRNRAP. The CDR3 contains 13 residues. The CDR3 here is CASTRTGRTEAFF. The CDR3 nucleotides read TGTGCCAGCACCCGGACAGGGAGAACTGAAGCTTTCTTT.

This clone came up a few times. V gene TRBV12-5 combines with J gene TRBJ1-6; D unresolved. Between the trimmed V and J ends, which lost 5 bases and 5 bases, there was a span of 7 bases. This CDR3 contains 13 residues. CDR1 is LGHNT and CDR2 is FRNRAP in the germline V gene. The CDR3 spells CASGLRDNSPLHF. The CDR3 DNA reads as TGTGCTAGTGGTCTACGGGATAATTCACCCCTCCACTTT.

The chain has TRBV9 and TRBJ1-6; TRBD1 aligns across 9 bases. Unmatched junction bases numbered 4, after V lost 0 bases and J lost 9 bases. The CDR3 totals 15 residues. The germline gives CDR1 SGDLS, CDR2 YYNGEE. The CDR3 reads CASSVATGGGSPLHF. CDR3 bases: TGTGCCAGCAGCGTAGCTACAGGGGGCGGTTCACCCCTCCACTTT. The complete variable domain, with remaining parts taken from reference TRBV9 and TRBJ1-6, reads DSGVTQTPKHLITATGQRVTLRCSPRSGDLSVYWYQQSLDQGLQFLIQYYNGEERAKGNILERFSAQQFPDLHSELNLSSLELGDSALYFCASSVATGGGSPLHFGNGTRLTVT.

This chain's CDR3 is CASRKQGILYGYTF. The CDR3 coding sequence is TGTGCCAGCAGAAAACAGGGAATCTTGTATGGCTACACCTTC. The V call is TRBV11-3, the J call TRBJ1-2, with a possible D match to TRBD1 (6 bases). This CDR3 region has 14 residues. Germline CDR1 SGHNT, CDR2 YENEEA. V shed 6 bases and J shed 5 bases, with 16 bases lying between them. Variable domain in full (rest from reference TRBV11-3 and TRBJ1-2): EAGVVQSPRYKIIEKKQPVAFWCNPISGHNTLYWYLQNLGQGPELLIRYENEEAVDDSQLPKDRFSAERLKGVDSTLKIQPAELGDSAVYLCASRKQGILYGYTFGSGTRLTVV.